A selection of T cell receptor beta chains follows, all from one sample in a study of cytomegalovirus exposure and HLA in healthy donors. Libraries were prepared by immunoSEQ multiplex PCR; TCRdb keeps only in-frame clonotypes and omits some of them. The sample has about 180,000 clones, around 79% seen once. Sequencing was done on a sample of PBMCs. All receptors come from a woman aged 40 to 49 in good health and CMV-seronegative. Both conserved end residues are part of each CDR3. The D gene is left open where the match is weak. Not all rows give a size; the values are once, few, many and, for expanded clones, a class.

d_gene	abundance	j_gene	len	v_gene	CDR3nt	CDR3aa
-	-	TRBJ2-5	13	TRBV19	TGTGCCAGTAGTATAAACAGGGACGAGACCCAGTACTTC	CASSINRDETQYF
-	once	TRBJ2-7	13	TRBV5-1	TGCGCCAGCAGCTTTAGTCTGGTCTACGAGCAGTACTTC	CASSFSLVYEQYF
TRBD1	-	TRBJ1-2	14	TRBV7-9	TGTGCCAGCAGTCCAAGGGGGCGCTTGGATGGCTACACCTTC	CASSPRGRLDGYTF
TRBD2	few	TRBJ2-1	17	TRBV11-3	TGTGCCAGCAGCCCCGGGACTAGCGGGACCGCCTACAATGAGCAGTTCTTC	CASSPGTSGTAYNEQFF
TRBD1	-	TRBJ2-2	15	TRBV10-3	TGTGCCATCAGTGAGAACAGGGGGCTTACCGGGGAGCTGTTTTTT	CAISENRGLTGELFF
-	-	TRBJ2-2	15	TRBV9	TGTGCCAGCAGCGTAGGCGGGCGGGTCACCGGGGAGCTGTTTTTT	CASSVGGRVTGELFF
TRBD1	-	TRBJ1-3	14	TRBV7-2	TGTGCCAGCAGCTTAGCGGACAGGACAGACACCATATATTTT	CASSLADRTDTIYF
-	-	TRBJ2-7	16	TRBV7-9	TGTGCCAGCAGCTTCTCCCCGATGGACAGTTCCTACGAGCAGTACTTC	CASSFSPMDSSYEQYF
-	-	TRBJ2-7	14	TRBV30	TGTGCCTGGAGTACAGGTGGAGGGTCCTACGAGCAGTACTTC	CAWSTGGGSYEQYF
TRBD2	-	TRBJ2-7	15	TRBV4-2	TGTGCCAGCAGCCAGTTAGCGGGAGGGCCTTCCGAGCAGTACTTC	CASSQLAGGPSEQYF
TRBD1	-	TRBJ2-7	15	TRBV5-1	TGCGCCAGCAGCCCCGCCCGACAGGGGGTGCACGAGCAGTACTTC	CASSPARQGVHEQYF
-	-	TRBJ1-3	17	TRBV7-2	TGTGCCAGCAGCTTAGGCGCAGGCCACCGCTCTGGAAACACCATATATTTT	CASSLGAGHRSGNTIYF
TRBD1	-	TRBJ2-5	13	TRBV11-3	TGTGCCAGCAGCCTGCCAGGGGGTGAGACCCAGTACTTC	CASSLPGGETQYF